The clone carrying this T cell receptor beta chain was counted once. The antigen remains undetermined. Orbital computed tomography and thyroid ultrasound, together with serum TRAb and thyroxine and clinical symptoms, were used for diagnoses. This sample was taken from a study of T cells in Graves' hyperthyroidism and ophthalmopathy. RNA transcripts were the template for amplifying TCR beta CDR3 regions. TCR CDR3 regions were first amplified by RT-PCR with HTBI primers. One entry per CDR3 protein, called by TCRdb with MiXCR from the multiplex PCR reads. The sample lists 600,000 or so distinct CDR3 sequences; roughly 15% were seen once. Findings of the study overall: Ophthalmopathy and stable hyperthyroidism were separated by a 13 V-J model. Ophthalmopathy prediction by the model preceded onset by a median approximately 6.1 months.

The TCR comes from a woman younger than 45 with Graves' hyperthyroidism. Sequencing input: blood.

Written as DNA, the CDR3 is TGTGCCAGCAGTGGTGTAGGGGTAGAGGGAGCCTCCTACAATGAGCAGTTCTTC. Its protein is CASSGVGVEGASYNEQFF. This chain links TRBV25-1 with TRBJ2-1, with D tentatively TRBD1 or TRBD2 (5 bases each). The CDR3 has 18 residues. Germline V gene data show CDR1 as MGHDK and CDR2 as SYGVNS. Trimming pared 4 bases from V and 0 bases from J, leaving 19 bases between.